This passage covers 31 T cell receptor beta chains from one sample sequenced in a study of T cell changes during pregnancy in multiple sclerosis. Using immunoSEQ multiplex PCR, the repertoire was profiled, and TCRdb retains in-frame clones only, with some absent. Among more than 100,000 clones, about 91% were seen once, and the ten largest hold around 0.92%. Sequences were derived from peripheral blood, sampled after pregnancy. These receptors were taken from a female donor with multiple sclerosis, enrolled in a pregnancy study.

The gene calls are TRBV2 and TRBJ2-4; the D gene is possibly TRBD2 (6 bases). The CDR3 is made up of 14 amino acids. The germline CDR1 and CDR2 sequences are SNHLY and FYNNEI. Between the trimmed V and J ends, which lost 5 bases and 1 base, there was a span of 9 bases. In DNA, the CDR3 is TGTGCCAGCAGTTCCAGCGGGGCCAAAAACATTCAGTACTTC. The encoded protein is CASSSSGAKNIQYF.

The chain recombines TRBV10-1 with TRBJ2-3, with D possibly being TRBD2 (5 bases). The CDR3 runs 17 residues. V was shortened by 1 base and J by 6 bases, with 20 bases between the two germline ends. The germline CDR1 and CDR2 sequences are WNHNN and SYGVQD (reference sequence). In nucleotides, the CDR3 is TGCGCCAGCAGTGAGTTGAAGGCTAGCTCGCCGACGGATACGCAGTATTTT. Amino acid sequence: CASSELKASSPTDTQYF.

Concerning this clone itself: This likely traces to a read error, being one base from a far larger clone. Other DNA sequences within the sample encode an identical CDR3. This chain connects TRBV27 to TRBJ1-1, with no clear D. The ends were cut back, 2 bases at V and 2 bases at J, with 9 bases in the middle. The germline CDR1 and CDR2 sequences are MNHEY and SMNVEV (reference sequence). The CDR3 has 14 amino acids. DNA of the CDR3: TGTGCCAGCAGTTTAACCGCAGGAAACACTGAAGCTTTCTTT. Protein product: CASSLTAGNTEAFF.

The chain uses TRBV28 and TRBJ2-2; 8 nucleotides match TRBD2. Trimming removed 8 bases from V and 4 bases from J; junction bases left unmatched: 15. The CDR3 extends over 17 amino acids. Germline V gene data show CDR1 as MDHEN and CDR2 as SYDVKM. Written as DNA, the CDR3 is TGTGCCAGCGCGGGGGCGGGAGGCTTGAAAGTCACCGGGGAGCTGTTTTTT. This sequence encodes CASAGAGGLKVTGELFF.

The chain has TRBV7-9 and TRBJ1-2; D call uncertain. V was pared by 4 bases and J by 6 bases, with 21 bases between. The germline gives CDR1 SEHNR, CDR2 FQNEAQ (reference sequence). The CDR3 length is 16 residues. The CDR3 here is CASSSGSQPRWNGYTF. CDR3 nucleotides: TGTGCCAGCAGCTCGGGTTCCCAACCCCGCTGGAATGGCTACACCTTC.

V usage is TRBV13 and J usage is TRBJ2-3, with TRBD2 matching 12 bases. CDR3 length: 17 amino acids. The J segment lost 4 bases and the V segment lost 1 base, leaving 6 bases of the junction unmatched. Germline CDR1 reads PRHDT; CDR2 reads FYEKMQ (reference sequence). CDR3 DNA sequence: TGTGCCAGCAGCTTAGCATCGGGACTAGCGGGTTCAGATACGCAGTATTTT. It translates to CASSLASGLAGSDTQYF.

The rearrangement joins TRBV13 to TRBJ2-1, with 11 nucleotides matching TRBD2. The germline V gene has CDR1 PRHDT and CDR2 FYEKMQ (reference sequence). With V trimmed by 3 bases and J by 4 bases, 17 bases remained unmatched. CDR3 length equals 20 residues. The CDR3 bases are TGTGCCAGCAGCTTCCTTGGAAGGCTAGCGGGAGGCGGTTTGTACAATGAGCAGTTCTTC. Protein sequence: CASSFLGRLAGGGLYNEQFF.

In nucleotides, the CDR3 is TGTGCCAGCAGCTTAGATGGCAACGAAGAGACCCAGTACTTC. It translates to CASSLDGNEETQYF. The V and J genes are TRBV7-7 and TRBJ2-5; no definite D call. Trimming took off 1 base at V and 3 bases at J, with 9 bases between the two ends. The CDR3 covers 14 residues. Germline assignment: CDR1 SSHAT and CDR2 FNYEAQ (reference sequence).

This chain links TRBV19 with TRBJ2-5; 7 bases align to TRBD2. V shed 5 bases, J shed 7 bases, and the junction held 19 bases outside the gene matches. This CDR3 spans 17 amino acids. Looked up from germline, CDR1 is LNHDA and CDR2 is SQIVND (reference sequence). CDR3 nucleotides: TGTGCCAGTAGTCAATTCCAGGGTATTCGGGAGGTCGCGACCCAGTACTTC. Translated: CASSQFQGIREVATQYF.

This chain connects TRBV15 to TRBJ2-1; 8 bases are shared with TRBD2. The V gene's germline CDR1 is LNHNV and CDR2 YYDKDF (reference sequence). The CDR3 runs 15 residues. Trimming cost V 3 bases and J 8 bases; bases outside gene matches: 9. CDR3 sequence reads: CATSSDSGRFDEQFF. As DNA, the CDR3 is TGTGCCACCAGCAGTGACAGCGGGAGATTTGATGAGCAGTTCTTC.

This chain connects TRBV6-5 to TRBJ2-3, with D possibly TRBD1 on 6 matching bases. The CDR3 covers 14 residues. Germline V gene data show CDR1 as MNHEY and CDR2 as SVGAGI. Trimming shortened V by 6 bases and J by 2 bases, and 12 bases separated the two germline ends. The CDR3 DNA reads TGTGCCAGCAGCCCTGACAGGACCACAGATACGCAGTATTTT. Amino acids: CASSPDRTTDTQYF.

The V and J genes are TRBV2 and TRBJ2-7; D might be TRBD1 (6 bases). Germline V gene lookup returns CDR1 SNHLY and CDR2 FYNNEI. Trimming took off 11 bases at V and 6 bases at J, with 20 bases between the two ends. The length of the CDR3 is 13 residues. The CDR3 DNA reads as TGTGCCGGAGGCTCAAAGAGAGGGGGCGAGCAGTACTTC. The encoded protein is CAGGSKRGGEQYF.

The chain carries TRBV2 and TRBJ1-1; D is possibly TRBD1 (5 bases). Per germline, CDR1 SNHLY and CDR2 FYNNEI. V lost 2 bases and J 6 bases, leaving 13 bases between the germline ends. The CDR3 is made up of 14 amino acids. The CDR3 loop reads CASSETRGIPEAFF. The CDR3 DNA follows: TGTGCCAGCAGTGAAACCCGGGGGATCCCTGAAGCTTTCTTT.

The V call is TRBV5-1, the J call TRBJ1-6; TRBD1 aligns across 9 bases. This CDR3 has 17 amino acids. The germline CDR1 and CDR2 sequences are SGHRS and YFSETQ. The V gene end was trimmed by 4 bases and the J gene end by 4 bases; junction bases not matched to a gene: 9. The CDR3: CASSPAGTGPYNSPLHF. CDR3 sequence (DNA): TGCGCCAGCAGCCCGGCCGGGACAGGGCCTTATAATTCACCCCTCCACTTT.

This clone was picked up one time. The chain has TRBV9 and TRBJ2-5; TRBD2 matches 7 bases. From germline, CDR1 is SGDLS and CDR2 YYNGEE. V lost 0 bases, J lost 0 bases, and 2 bases stayed unmatched. CDR3 length equals 15 residues. Here the CDR3 reads CASSVAGGNQETQYF. In nucleotides, the CDR3 is TGTGCCAGCAGCGTAGCCGGGGGGAACCAAGAGACCCAGTACTTC.

This chain links TRBV7-3 with TRBJ2-1; a weak D match, TRBD2 (5 bases). CDR3 length: 12 amino acids. Germline loops: CDR1 SGHTA, CDR2 FQGTGA. V shed 1 base and J shed 9 bases, with 7 bases lying between them. This CDR3 is CASSLNRGEQFF. In DNA, the CDR3 is TGTGCCAGCAGCTTAAATCGGGGTGAGCAGTTCTTC.

The chain links TRBV19 to TRBJ2-1; 12 positions agree with TRBD1. This CDR3 contains 14 residues. V gave up 5 bases and J gave up 9 bases; unmatched junction bases: 5. The V gene's germline CDR1 is LNHDA and CDR2 SQIVND (reference sequence). CDR3 amino acids: CASSFGTGGSEQFF. The CDR3 bases are TGTGCCAGTAGTTTCGGGACAGGGGGCAGTGAGCAGTTCTTC.

This clone has just a few counts. The rearrangement uses TRBV5-1 and TRBJ1-1; possible D gene TRBD1, 5 bases. Germline V gene sequence: CDR1 SGHRS, CDR2 YFSETQ. Trimming stripped 0 bases from V and 1 base from J, with 7 bases between. The CDR3 sequence is 14 residues long. CDR3 in amino acids: CASSLARENTEAFF. The CDR3 nucleotides are TGCGCCAGCAGCTTGGCCAGGGAGAACACTGAAGCTTTCTTT.

The chain combines TRBV6-1 with TRBJ1-1, with unresolved D. Germline V gene sequence: CDR1 MNHNS, CDR2 SASEGT. This CDR3 region has 13 residues. The V end lost 6 bases, the J end lost 1 base, and 9 bases lay between the germline ends. The CDR3 reads CASSRRENTEAFF. The CDR3, as DNA: TGTGCCAGCAGCAGGCGGGAGAACACTGAAGCTTTCTTT.

This chain joins TRBV28 and TRBJ1-6; the match to TRBD1 covers 11 bases. The CDR3 is 14 amino acids. V gave up 5 bases and J gave up 13 bases; unmatched junction bases: 7. Germline values: CDR1 MDHEN, CDR2 SYDVKM. CDR3 loop: CASSRPGTGGPLHF. CDR3 DNA: TGTGCCAGCAGTCGCCCCGGGACAGGGGGGCCCCTCCACTTT.

V usage is TRBV7-2 and J usage is TRBJ1-5; D possibly corresponds to TRBD1 (5 bases). Trimming took off 8 bases at V and 3 bases at J, with 14 bases between the two ends. The CDR3 contains 14 residues. Looked up from germline, CDR1 is SGHTA and CDR2 is FQGNSA. Written as DNA, the CDR3 is TGTGCCAGCTCTCCGGGACTGAACAATCAGCCCCAGCATTTT. It is translated as CASSPGLNNQPQHF.

The J gene is TRBJ2-1, the V gene TRBV5-4; D perhaps matches TRBD2 (6 bases). This CDR3 has 15 amino acids. V shed 4 bases and J shed 4 bases, with 15 bases lying between them. The germline V gene has CDR1 SGHNT and CDR2 YYREEE (reference sequence). The CDR3 DNA sequence: TGTGCCAGCAGCCCTCAAGTAGCGGCGTACAATGAGCAGTTCTTC. Translating it yields CASSPQVAAYNEQFF.

V and J are TRBV25-1 and TRBJ1-4; D is ambiguous. This CDR3 comprises 13 residues. Germline V gene lookup returns CDR1 MGHDK and CDR2 SYGVNS. V was shortened by 8 bases and J by 6 bases, with 13 bases between the two germline ends. CDR3 sequence: CASGYGRDEKLFF. Here the CDR3 DNA reads TGTGCCAGCGGCTACGGGAGGGATGAAAAACTGTTTTTT.

CDR3 residues: CASSMARPNEKLFF. For the CDR3, the DNA is TGTGCCAGTAGTATGGCCAGGCCGAATGAAAAACTGTTTTTT. This chain links TRBV19 with TRBJ1-4; unclear D gene. CDR1 and CDR2 (germline): LNHDA, SQIVND (reference sequence). Trimming shortened V by 3 bases and J by 5 bases, and 10 bases separated the two germline ends. This CDR3 comprises 14 residues.

This clone was counted between two and nine times. The chain carries TRBV2 and TRBJ1-2; 8 bases align to TRBD1. V gave up 2 bases and J gave up 2 bases; unmatched junction bases: 10. The CDR3 sequence is 17 residues long. The germline V gene has CDR1 SNHLY and CDR2 FYNNEI. The CDR3 region has the DNA TGTGCCAGCAGTGAATTTGCGACAGGGGATAGGAACTATGGCTACACCTTC. It encodes CASSEFATGDRNYGYTF.

The chain carries TRBV11-3 and TRBJ2-1; no firm D call. Germline CDR1 and CDR2: SGHNT and YENEEA. V was shortened by 3 bases and J by 10 bases, with 10 bases between the two germline ends. CDR3 size: 12 residues. CDR3 nucleotides: TGTGCCAGCAGCTTTGGTCCGAGGGAGCAGTTCTTC. Residues: CASSFGPREQFF.

This clone has more than one count but fewer than ten. The genes are TRBV15 and TRBJ2-3, with TRBD2 as a possible D gene (7 bases). Trimming removed 5 bases from V and 7 bases from J, with 16 bases in between. The germline V gene has CDR1 LNHNV and CDR2 YYDKDF (reference sequence). There are 14 residues in the CDR3. DNA for the CDR3: TGTGCCACCAGCCTCTACCGGGGGGCCAATACGCAGTATTTT. This encodes CATSLYRGANTQYF. The full variable domain, its missing parts supplied by reference TRBV15 and TRBJ2-3, is DAMVIQNPRYQVTQFGKPVTLSCSQTLNHNVMYWYQQKSSQAPKLLFHYYDKDFNNEADTPDNFQSRRPNTSFCFLDIRSPGLGDTAMYLCATSLYRGANTQYFGPGTRLTVL.

This chain links TRBV5-1 with TRBJ2-3; D gene uncertain. Trimming pared 1 base from V and 5 bases from J, leaving 2 bases between. This CDR3 comprises 11 residues. CDR1 is SGHRS and CDR2 is YFSETQ in the germline V gene. The CDR3 reads CASSLQDTQYF. As DNA, the CDR3 is TGCGCCAGCAGCTTGCAAGATACGCAGTATTTT.

The CDR3 here is CASSPGWTGGYTGELFF. CDR3 coding DNA: TGCGCCAGCAGCCCCGGATGGACAGGGGGCTACACCGGGGAGCTGTTTTTT. This sequence joins TRBV5-1 and TRBJ2-2; 11 bases match TRBD1. The length of the CDR3 is 17 residues. Germline trimming cut 4 bases from V and 3 bases from J; bases unmatched to any gene: 8. Germline CDR1 SGHRS, CDR2 YFSETQ. The entire variable domain, with the rest obtained from reference TRBV5-1 and TRBJ2-2, is as follows: KAGVTQTPRYLIKTRGQQVTLSCSPISGHRSVSWYQQTPGQGLQFLFEYFSETQRNKGNFPGRFSGRQFSNSRSEMNVSTLELGDSALYLCASSPGWTGGYTGELFFGEGSRLTVL.

This rearrangement joins TRBV27 to TRBJ2-1, with D perhaps TRBD1 (5 bases). This CDR3 region has 14 residues. V dropped 4 bases and J dropped 0 bases, with 7 bases sitting between them. CDR1 and CDR2 (germline): MNHEY, SMNVEV (reference sequence). The CDR3 nucleotides read TGTGCCAGCAGTTCGCAGGGCTCCTACAATGAGCAGTTCTTC. Its protein product is CASSSQGSYNEQFF.

The chain combines TRBV4-3 with TRBJ2-5; the match to TRBD1 covers 8 bases. The CDR3 sequence is 17 residues long. Trimming removed 0 bases from V and 0 bases from J; junction bases left unmatched: 6. Germline assignment: CDR1 LGHNA and CDR2 YSLEER. The DNA of the CDR3 is TGCGCCAGCAGCCAAGAGGGGACAGGCCGCTACCAAGAGACCCAGTACTTC. It translates to CASSQEGTGRYQETQYF.